This record covers a single TCR beta chain. This CDR3 is 15 amino acids long. Between the trimmed V and J ends, which lost 5 bases and 0 bases, there was a span of 8 bases. CDR1 and CDR2 (germline): SGHNT, YENEEA. This sample is part of a study of blood T cell repertoires in COVID-19. Assay: immunoSEQ multiplex PCR; the TCRdb copy retains only in-frame clones and omits some. The sample yields some 150,000 clones, roughly nine tenths seen once. It was during active infection that Seattle patients were enrolled and then longitudinally followed. The chain employs TRBV11-3 and TRBJ2-6, with D unclear. This receptor was identified in a woman aged 55-75 years with COVID-19, enrolled during active disease. Sequenced: peripheral blood. CDR3 residues: CASSPRSSGANVLTF. The CDR3 DNA reads as TGTGCCAGCAGCCCCCGGAGCTCTGGGGCCAACGTCCTGACTTTC.